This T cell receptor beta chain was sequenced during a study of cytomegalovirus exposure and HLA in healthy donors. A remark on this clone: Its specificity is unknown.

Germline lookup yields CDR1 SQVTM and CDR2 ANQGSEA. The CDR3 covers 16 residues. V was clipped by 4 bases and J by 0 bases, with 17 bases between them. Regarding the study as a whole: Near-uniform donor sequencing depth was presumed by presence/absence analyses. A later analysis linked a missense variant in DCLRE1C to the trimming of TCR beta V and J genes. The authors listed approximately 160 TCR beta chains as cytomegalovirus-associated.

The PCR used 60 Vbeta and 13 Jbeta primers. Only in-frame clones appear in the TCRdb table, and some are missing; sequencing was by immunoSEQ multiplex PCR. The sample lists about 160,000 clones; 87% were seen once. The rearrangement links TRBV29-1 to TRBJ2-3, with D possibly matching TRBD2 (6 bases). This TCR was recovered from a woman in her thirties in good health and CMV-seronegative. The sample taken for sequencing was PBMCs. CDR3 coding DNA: TGCAGCGTTGCTGGGCGGGACCCGTCTAGCACAGATACGCAGTATTTT. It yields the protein CSVAGRDPSSTDTQYF.